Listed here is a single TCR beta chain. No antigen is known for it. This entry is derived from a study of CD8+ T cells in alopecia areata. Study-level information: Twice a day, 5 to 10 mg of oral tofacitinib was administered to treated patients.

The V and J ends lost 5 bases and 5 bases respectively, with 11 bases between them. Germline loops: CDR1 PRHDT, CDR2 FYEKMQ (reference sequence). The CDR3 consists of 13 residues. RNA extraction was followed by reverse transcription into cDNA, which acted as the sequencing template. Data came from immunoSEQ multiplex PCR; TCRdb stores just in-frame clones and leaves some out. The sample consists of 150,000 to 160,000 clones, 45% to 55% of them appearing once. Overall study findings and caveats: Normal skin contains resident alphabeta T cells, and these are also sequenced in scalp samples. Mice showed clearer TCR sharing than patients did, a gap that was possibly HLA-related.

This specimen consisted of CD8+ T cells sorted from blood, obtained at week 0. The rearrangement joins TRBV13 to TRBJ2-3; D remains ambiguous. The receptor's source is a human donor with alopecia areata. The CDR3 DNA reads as TGTGCCAGCAGCCCTGAAGGTGGAGATACGCAGTATTTT. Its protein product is CASSPEGGDTQYF.